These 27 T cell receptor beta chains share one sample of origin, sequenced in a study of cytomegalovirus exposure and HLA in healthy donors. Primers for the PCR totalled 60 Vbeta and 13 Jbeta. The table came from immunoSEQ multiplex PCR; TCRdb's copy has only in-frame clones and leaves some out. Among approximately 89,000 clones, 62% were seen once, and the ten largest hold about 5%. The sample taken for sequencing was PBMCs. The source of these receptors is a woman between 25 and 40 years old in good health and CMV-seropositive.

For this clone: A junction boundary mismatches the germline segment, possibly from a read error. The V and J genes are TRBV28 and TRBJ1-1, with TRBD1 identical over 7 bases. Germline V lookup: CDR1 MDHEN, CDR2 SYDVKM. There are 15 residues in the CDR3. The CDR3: CASSSPTGLKTEAFF. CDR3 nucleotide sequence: TGTGCCAGCAGTTCCCCGACAGGGTTGAAGACTGAAGCTTTCTTT.

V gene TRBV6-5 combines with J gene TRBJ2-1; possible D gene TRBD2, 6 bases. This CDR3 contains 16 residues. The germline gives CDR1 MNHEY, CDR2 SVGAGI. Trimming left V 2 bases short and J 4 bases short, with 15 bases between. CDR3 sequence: CASSYRSRGNYNEQFF. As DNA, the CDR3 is TGTGCCAGCAGTTACAGATCTCGCGGGAATTACAATGAGCAGTTCTTC.

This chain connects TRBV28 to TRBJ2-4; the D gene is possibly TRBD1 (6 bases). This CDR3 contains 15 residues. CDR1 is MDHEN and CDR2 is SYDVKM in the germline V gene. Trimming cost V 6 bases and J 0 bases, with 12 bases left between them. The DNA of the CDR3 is TGTGCCAGCAGCCCAGGGGTCCTAGCCAAAAACATTCAGTACTTC. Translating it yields CASSPGVLAKNIQYF.

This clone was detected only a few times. The CDR3 DNA follows: TGTGCCAGCAGCTTCGGCACAGATACGCAGTATTTT. Translated: CASSFGTDTQYF. The chain employs TRBV11-2 and TRBJ2-3; D is uncertain. The CDR3 is 12 residues long. Trimming pared 3 bases from V and 1 base from J, leaving 2 bases between. Germline CDR1 reads SGHAT; CDR2 reads FQNNGV.

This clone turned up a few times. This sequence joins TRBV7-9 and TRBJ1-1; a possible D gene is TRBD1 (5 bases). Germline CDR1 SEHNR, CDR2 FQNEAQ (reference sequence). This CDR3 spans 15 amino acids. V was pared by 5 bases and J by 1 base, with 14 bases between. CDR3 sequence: CASSPTTGGNTEAFF. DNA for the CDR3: TGTGCCAGCAGCCCCACCACGGGGGGGAACACTGAAGCTTTCTTT.

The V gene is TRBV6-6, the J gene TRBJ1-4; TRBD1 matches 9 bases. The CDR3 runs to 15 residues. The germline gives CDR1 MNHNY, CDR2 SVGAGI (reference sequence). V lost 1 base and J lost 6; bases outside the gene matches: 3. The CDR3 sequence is CASSYLDRGYEKLFF. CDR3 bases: TGTGCCAGCAGTTACTTGGACAGGGGTTATGAAAAACTGTTTTTT.

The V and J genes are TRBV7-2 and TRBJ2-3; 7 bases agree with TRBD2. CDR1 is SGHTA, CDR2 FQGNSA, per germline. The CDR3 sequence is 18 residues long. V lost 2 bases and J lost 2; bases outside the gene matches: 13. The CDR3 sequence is CASSLRIGGGGVTDTQYF. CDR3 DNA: TGTGCCAGCAGCTTACGGATTGGCGGGGGAGGGGTCACAGATACGCAGTATTTT.

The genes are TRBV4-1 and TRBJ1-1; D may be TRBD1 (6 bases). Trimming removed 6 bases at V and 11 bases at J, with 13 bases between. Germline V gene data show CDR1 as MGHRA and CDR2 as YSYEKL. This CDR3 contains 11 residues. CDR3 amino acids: CASRGTGLAFF. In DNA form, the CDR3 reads TGCGCCAGCAGGGGTACAGGGTTGGCTTTCTTT.

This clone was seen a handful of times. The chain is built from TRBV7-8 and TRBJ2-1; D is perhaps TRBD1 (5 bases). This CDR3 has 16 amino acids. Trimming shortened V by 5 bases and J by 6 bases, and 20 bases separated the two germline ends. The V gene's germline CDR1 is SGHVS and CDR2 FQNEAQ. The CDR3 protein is CASSQQAPLGLNEQFF. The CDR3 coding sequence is TGTGCCAGCAGCCAGCAGGCCCCCTTGGGGCTCAATGAGCAGTTCTTC.

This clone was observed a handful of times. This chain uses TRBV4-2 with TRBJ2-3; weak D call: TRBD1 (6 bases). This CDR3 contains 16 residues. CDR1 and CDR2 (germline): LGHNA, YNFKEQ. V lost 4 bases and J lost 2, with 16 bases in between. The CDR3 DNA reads TGTGCCAGCAGCCTCCAGACAGGTGGCAACACAGATACGCAGTATTTT. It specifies CASSLQTGGNTDTQYF.

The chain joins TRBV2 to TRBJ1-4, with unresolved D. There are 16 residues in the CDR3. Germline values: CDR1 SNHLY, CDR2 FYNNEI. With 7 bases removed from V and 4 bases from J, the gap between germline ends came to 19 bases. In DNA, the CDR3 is TGTGCCAGCACTCGACCGGAGGACGGCCATAATGAAAAACTGTTTTTT. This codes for CASTRPEDGHNEKLFF.

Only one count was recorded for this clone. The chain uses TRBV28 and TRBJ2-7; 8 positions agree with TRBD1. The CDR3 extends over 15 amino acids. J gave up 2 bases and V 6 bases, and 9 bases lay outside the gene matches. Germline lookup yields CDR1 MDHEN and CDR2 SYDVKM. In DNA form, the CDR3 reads TGTGCCAGCAGCTCCCCGGACAGGGTCGCCTACGAGCAGTACTTC. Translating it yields CASSSPDRVAYEQYF.

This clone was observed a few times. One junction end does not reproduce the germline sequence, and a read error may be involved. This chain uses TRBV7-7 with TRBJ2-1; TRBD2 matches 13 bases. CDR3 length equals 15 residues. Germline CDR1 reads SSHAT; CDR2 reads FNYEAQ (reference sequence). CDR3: CASSPTSGGANEQFF. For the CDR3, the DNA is TGTGCTAGCAGTCCCACTAGCGGGGGGGCCAATGAGCAGTTCTTC.

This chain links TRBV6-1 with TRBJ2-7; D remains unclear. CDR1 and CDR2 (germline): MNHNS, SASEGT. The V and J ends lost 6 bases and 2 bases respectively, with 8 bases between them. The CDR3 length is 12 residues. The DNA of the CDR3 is TGTGCCAGCAGCCAAGGAGCCTACGAGCAGTACTTC. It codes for CASSQGAYEQYF.

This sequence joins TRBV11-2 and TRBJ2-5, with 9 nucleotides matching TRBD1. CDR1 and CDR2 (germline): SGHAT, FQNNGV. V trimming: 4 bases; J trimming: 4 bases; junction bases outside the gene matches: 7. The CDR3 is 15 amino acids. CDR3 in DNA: TGTGCCAGCAGCTCAAGGACAGGGGATGGAGAGACCCAGTACTTC. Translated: CASSSRTGDGETQYF.

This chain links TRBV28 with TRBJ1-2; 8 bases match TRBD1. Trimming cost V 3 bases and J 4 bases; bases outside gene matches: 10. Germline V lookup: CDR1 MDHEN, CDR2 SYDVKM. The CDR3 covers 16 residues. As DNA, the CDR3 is TGTGCCAGCAGTTTTACCCCGACAGGGGTGCCCTATGGCTACACCTTC. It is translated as CASSFTPTGVPYGYTF.

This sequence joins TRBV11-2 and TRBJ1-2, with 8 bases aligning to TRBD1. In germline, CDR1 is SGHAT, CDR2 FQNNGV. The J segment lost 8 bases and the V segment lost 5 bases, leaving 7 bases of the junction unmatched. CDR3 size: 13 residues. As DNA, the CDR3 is TGTGCCAGCAGCCAGCAGGGGGCGGGGGGCTACACCTTC. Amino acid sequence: CASSQQGAGGYTF.

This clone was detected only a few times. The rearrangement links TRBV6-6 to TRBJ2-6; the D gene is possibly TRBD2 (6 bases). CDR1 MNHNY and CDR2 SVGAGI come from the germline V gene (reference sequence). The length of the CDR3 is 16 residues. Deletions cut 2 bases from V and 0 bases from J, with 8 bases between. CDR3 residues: CASSYGGSSGANVLTF. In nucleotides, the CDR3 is TGTGCCAGCAGTTACGGGGGGAGCTCTGGGGCCAACGTCCTGACTTTC.

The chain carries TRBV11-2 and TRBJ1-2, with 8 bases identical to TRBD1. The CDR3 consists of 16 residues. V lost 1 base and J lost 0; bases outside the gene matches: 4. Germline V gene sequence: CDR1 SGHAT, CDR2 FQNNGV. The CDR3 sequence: CASSLGRQGPNYGYTF. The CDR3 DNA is TGTGCCAGCAGCTTAGGCCGACAGGGGCCTAACTATGGCTACACCTTC.

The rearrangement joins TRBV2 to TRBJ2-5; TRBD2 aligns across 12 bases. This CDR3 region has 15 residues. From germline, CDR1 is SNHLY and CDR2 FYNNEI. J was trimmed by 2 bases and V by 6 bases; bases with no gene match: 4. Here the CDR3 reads CASRTSGGTQETQYF. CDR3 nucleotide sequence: TGTGCCAGCAGGACTAGCGGGGGCACACAAGAGACCCAGTACTTC.

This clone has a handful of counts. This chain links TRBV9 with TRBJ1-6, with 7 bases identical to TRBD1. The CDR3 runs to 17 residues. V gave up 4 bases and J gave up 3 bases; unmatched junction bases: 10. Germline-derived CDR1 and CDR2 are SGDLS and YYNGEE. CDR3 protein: CASSLEEGARYNSPLHF. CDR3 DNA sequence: TGTGCCAGCAGCCTGGAGGAGGGGGCGCGCTATAATTCACCCCTCCACTTT.

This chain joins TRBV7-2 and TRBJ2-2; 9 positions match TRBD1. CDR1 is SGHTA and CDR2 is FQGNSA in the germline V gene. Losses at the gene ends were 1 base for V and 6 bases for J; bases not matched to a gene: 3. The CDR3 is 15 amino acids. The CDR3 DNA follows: TGTGCCAGCAGCTTAGTCACAGGGGGCTCCGGGGAGCTGTTTTTT. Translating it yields CASSLVTGGSGELFF.

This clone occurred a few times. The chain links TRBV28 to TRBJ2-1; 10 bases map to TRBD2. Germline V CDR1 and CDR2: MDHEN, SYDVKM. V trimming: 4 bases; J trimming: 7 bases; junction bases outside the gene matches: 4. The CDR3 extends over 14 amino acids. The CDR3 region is CASSSSGGGNEQFF. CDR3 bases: TGTGCCAGCAGTTCCAGCGGGGGGGGAAATGAGCAGTTCTTC.

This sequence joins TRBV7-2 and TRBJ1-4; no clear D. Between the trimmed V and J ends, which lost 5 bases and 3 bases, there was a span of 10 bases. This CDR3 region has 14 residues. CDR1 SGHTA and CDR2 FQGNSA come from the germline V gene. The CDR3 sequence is CASSLMAANEKLFF. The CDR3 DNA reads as TGTGCCAGCAGCCTTATGGCCGCTAATGAAAAACTGTTTTTT.

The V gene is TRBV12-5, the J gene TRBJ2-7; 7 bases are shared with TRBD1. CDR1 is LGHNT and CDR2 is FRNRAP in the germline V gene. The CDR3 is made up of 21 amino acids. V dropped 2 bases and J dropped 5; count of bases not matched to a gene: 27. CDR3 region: CASGLIRLGSGTVKVGHEQYF. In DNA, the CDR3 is TGTGCTAGTGGTTTGATTCGCTTGGGGTCCGGGACAGTGAAGGTGGGGCACGAGCAGTACTTC.

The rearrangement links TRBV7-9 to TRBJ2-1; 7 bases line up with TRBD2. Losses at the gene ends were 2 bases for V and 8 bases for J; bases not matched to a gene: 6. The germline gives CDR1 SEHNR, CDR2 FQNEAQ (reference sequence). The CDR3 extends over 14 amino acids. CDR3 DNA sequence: TGTGCCAGCAGCTTATGGACTAGATCACATGAGCAGTTCTTC. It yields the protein CASSLWTRSHEQFF.

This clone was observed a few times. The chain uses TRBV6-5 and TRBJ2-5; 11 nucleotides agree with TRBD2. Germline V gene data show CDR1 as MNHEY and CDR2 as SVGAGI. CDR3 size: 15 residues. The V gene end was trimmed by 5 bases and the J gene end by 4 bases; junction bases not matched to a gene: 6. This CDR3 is CASSTLAGGAETQYF. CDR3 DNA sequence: TGTGCCAGCAGTACCCTAGCGGGGGGTGCAGAGACCCAGTACTTC.